Below are 32 T cell receptor beta chains sequenced from a single sample in a study of T cell repertoires in cytomegalovirus infection. Antigen specificity for these receptors is unknown. TCRdb used MiXCR to reprocess the reads, holding one entry per CDR3 protein. The sample contains approximately 260,000 distinct CDR3 sequences, about 20% of which appear only once. The specimen was cultured PBMCs, collected from culture after CMV antigen stimulation. The receptors derive from a human donor in good health (CMV status not recorded). Some clones in this sample may be carry-over from other donors' samples.

Only a few counts were recorded for this clonotype. V and J are TRBV15 and TRBJ1-1; D is ambiguous. The germline CDR1 and CDR2 sequences are LNHNV and YYDKDF (reference sequence). The CDR3 is made up of 15 amino acids. Between the trimmed V and J ends, which lost 3 bases and 2 bases, there was a span of 13 bases. In DNA form, the CDR3 reads TGTGCCACCAGCAGTCAGACGGAGCATAACACTGAAGCTTTCTTT. Translation gives CATSSQTEHNTEAFF.

The chain uses TRBV6-2 or TRBV6-3 and TRBJ2-3; TRBD2 matches 12 bases. Per the germline V gene, CDR1 is MNHEY and CDR2 is SVGEGT. The V gene end was trimmed by 0 bases and the J gene end by 2 bases; junction bases not matched to a gene: 3. The CDR3 covers 17 residues. The CDR3 is CASSYSTSGSPTDTQYF. The DNA for the CDR3 is TGTGCCAGCAGTTACTCGACTAGCGGGAGCCCCACAGATACGCAGTATTTT.

This clonotype was detected a few times. The CDR3 DNA follows: TGTGCCAGTGGGGGGCTGGGCCTTCGCAATCAGCCCCAGCATTTT. Its translation is CASGGLGLRNQPQHF. This rearrangement joins TRBV19 to TRBJ1-5, with D possibly being TRBD1 (6 bases). This CDR3 contains 15 residues. Germline V CDR1 and CDR2: LNHDA, SQIVND (reference sequence). With 8 bases removed from V and 2 bases from J, the gap between germline ends came to 16 bases.

This clonotype showed up many times. The genes are TRBV7-8 and TRBJ2-2, with 8 bases identical to TRBD2. The ends lost 5 bases at V and 1 base at J; junction bases unmatched: 6. The CDR3 contains 16 residues. Germline V gene data show CDR1 as SGHVS and CDR2 as FQNEAQ. The CDR3 sequence: CASSPREGLNTGELFF. CDR3 coding DNA: TGTGCCAGCAGCCCCCGGGAGGGCCTGAACACCGGGGAGCTGTTTTTT.

This clonotype was counted only a few times. This chain connects TRBV7-2 to TRBJ2-3; D unresolved. CDR3 length: 15 amino acids. Per the germline V gene, CDR1 is SGHTA and CDR2 is FQGNSA. V gave up 2 bases and J gave up 6 bases, with 15 bases separating them. CDR3 sequence: CASSLTYPGRDTQYF. In nucleotides, the CDR3 is TGTGCCAGCAGCTTAACCTACCCTGGTAGGGATACGCAGTATTTT.

CDR3 coding DNA: TGTGCCAGCAGTCCCGGGACTAGCGCGCTCCACACAGATACGCAGTATTTT. It encodes CASSPGTSALHTDTQYF. The chain uses TRBV27 and TRBJ2-3, with 10 bases that match TRBD2. This CDR3 contains 17 residues. J gave up 2 bases and V 5 bases, and 10 bases lay outside the gene matches. The germline V gene encodes CDR1 MNHEY and CDR2 SMNVEV (reference sequence).

This chain links TRBV4-1 with TRBJ1-5; 8 bases line up with TRBD1. CDR1 and CDR2 (germline): MGHRA, YSYEKL. The junction had 12 bases not matched to a gene; V was cut back by 2 bases and J by 3 bases. The CDR3 length is 18 residues. The CDR3 protein is CASSQWHPGGEVNQPQHF. In DNA, the CDR3 is TGCGCCAGCAGCCAATGGCACCCAGGGGGCGAAGTCAATCAGCCCCAGCATTTT.

J is TRBJ2-3 and V is TRBV6-2 or TRBV6-3, with D maybe TRBD2 (6 bases). CDR3 size: 14 residues. The V and J ends lost 6 bases and 9 bases respectively, with 19 bases between them. From germline, CDR1 is MNHEY and CDR2 SVGEGT. The DNA for the CDR3 is TGTGCCAGCAGCCCGGGGCAGGGAGGTTGGACGCAGTATTTT. This codes for CASSPGQGGWTQYF.

Comment on this clonotype: This may be a read error, as it is one base from a much larger clone. This rearrangement joins TRBV7-2 to TRBJ2-3; D perhaps matches TRBD2 (6 bases). Germline CDR1 SGHTA, CDR2 FQGNSA. The CDR3 contains 15 residues. V lost 6 bases and J lost 1, with 14 bases in between. Here the CDR3 reads CASRTGGARTDTQYF. The CDR3 DNA reads TGTGCCAGCAGAACTGGCGGGGCCCGCACAGATACGCAGTATTTT.

This clonotype was seen only a few times. The V call is TRBV5-6, the J call TRBJ2-1; TRBD1 matches 10 bases. Germline values: CDR1 SGHDT, CDR2 YYEEEE. The V gene end was trimmed by 4 bases and the J gene end by 4 bases; junction bases not matched to a gene: 5. The CDR3 contains 15 residues. CDR3 amino acids: CASSASDRGYNEQFF. The DNA of the CDR3 is TGTGCCAGCAGCGCCTCGGACAGGGGGTACAATGAGCAGTTCTTC.

This clonotype was seen repeatedly, ten times or more. V usage is TRBV12-3 or TRBV12-4 and J usage is TRBJ2-1; 9 nucleotides line up with TRBD2. Trimming at V came to 7 bases and at J to 7 bases, leaving 11 bases not matched to a gene. The CDR3 has 15 residues. The CDR3 loop reads CASNQGAGGPNEQFF. The CDR3, as DNA: TGTGCCAGCAACCAGGGTGCGGGAGGGCCAAATGAGCAGTTCTTC.

This clonotype was counted between two and nine times. The J gene is TRBJ2-5, the V gene TRBV5-1, with a weak D call TRBD2 (6 bases). V was cut by 4 bases and J by 3 bases, with 10 bases left in between. This CDR3 region has 13 residues. CDR1 and CDR2 from the germline V gene are SGHRS and YFSETQ. The CDR3 is CASSRGSEETQYF. The CDR3 DNA reads as TGCGCCAGCAGCCGGGGGTCGGAAGAGACCCAGTACTTC.

The rearrangement joins TRBV28 to TRBJ2-1; D is perhaps TRBD2 (7 bases). Germline V gives CDR1 MDHEN, CDR2 SYDVKM. The CDR3 runs to 15 residues. V was clipped by 7 bases and J by 8 bases, with 21 bases between them. The CDR3 DNA is TGTGCCAGCATTGATTGGGGGGGGGCTTCACATGAGCAGTTCTTC. Translation gives CASIDWGGASHEQFF.

This clonotype occurred many times. The J gene is TRBJ2-1, the V gene TRBV5-1; D is uncertain. CDR1 is SGHRS and CDR2 is YFSETQ in the germline V gene. V was cut by 5 bases and J by 1 base, with 10 bases left in between. CDR3 size: 14 residues. The CDR3 region is CASRLSTSYNEQFF. The CDR3 DNA reads as TGCGCCAGCAGGTTATCGACTTCCTACAATGAGCAGTTCTTC.

This clonotype was counted only a few times. The rearrangement links TRBV7-2 to TRBJ2-5, with 7 positions matching TRBD1. The CDR3 has 15 residues. V trimming: 3 bases; J trimming: 4 bases; junction bases outside the gene matches: 8. Germline V gives CDR1 SGHTA, CDR2 FQGNSA. Written as DNA, the CDR3 is TGTGCCAGCAGCTTCCGACAGGGAGAACGAGAGACCCAGTACTTC. Amino acid sequence: CASSFRQGERETQYF. The full variable domain, with the rest looked up from reference TRBV7-2 and TRBJ2-5, is GAGVSQSPSNKVTEKGKDVELRCDPISGHTALYWYRQSLGQGLEFLIYFQGNSAPDKSGLPSDRFSAERTGGSVSTLTIQRTQQEDSAVYLCASSFRQGERETQYFGPGTRLLVL.

In this sample, this clonotype turned up many times. The chain uses TRBV7-2 and TRBJ2-7; 11 bases match TRBD2. After removal of 5 bases from V and 0 bases from J, the junction contained 3 bases not matched to a gene. The CDR3 spans 15 residues. Germline values: CDR1 SGHTA, CDR2 FQGNSA. CDR3 nucleotide sequence: TGTGCCAGCAGCCTTACTAGCGGGAGCTCCTACGAGCAGTACGTC. This gives the protein CASSLTSGSSYEQYV.

J is TRBJ2-5 and V is TRBV28; either TRBD1 or TRBD2 may supply D (6 bases each). CDR3 length equals 14 residues. The germline CDR1 and CDR2 sequences are MDHEN and SYDVKM. V was trimmed by 8 bases and J by 5 bases, leaving 18 bases between them. The CDR3 sequence: CASGRGGRSETQYF. CDR3 bases: TGTGCCAGCGGAAGAGGGGGGCGGTCGGAGACCCAGTACTTC.

This clonotype was found many times. The chain joins TRBV7-8 to TRBJ2-1; D uncertain. With 3 bases removed from V and 5 bases from J, the gap between germline ends came to 11 bases. The CDR3 is 14 residues long. Germline CDR1 and CDR2: SGHVS and FQNEAQ. The CDR3 sequence: CASSFRPDHNEQFF. The CDR3 DNA sequence: TGTGCCAGCAGCTTTCGCCCGGACCACAATGAGCAGTTCTTC.

V usage is TRBV29-1 and J usage is TRBJ2-3; 8 bases are shared with TRBD1. V shed 7 bases and J 5 bases; nucleotides not matched to a gene: 11. The CDR3 extends over 14 amino acids. Germline assignment: CDR1 SQVTM and CDR2 ANQGSEA. The CDR3 spells CSALRGQSQDTQYF. CDR3 DNA: TGCAGCGCACTCAGGGGGCAAAGTCAAGATACGCAGTATTTT.

The chain is built from TRBV27 and TRBJ2-7; 12 positions agree with TRBD1. V trimming: 6 bases; J trimming: 7 bases; junction bases outside the gene matches: 13. The CDR3 totals 16 residues. Per the germline V gene, CDR1 is MNHEY and CDR2 is SMNVEV (reference sequence). CDR3 amino acids: CASRTGTGGPTGEQYV. For the CDR3, the DNA is TGTGCCAGCAGAACCGGGACAGGGGGCCCTACCGGGGAGCAGTACGTC.

V is TRBV12-5 and J is TRBJ2-3; D not certain. From germline, CDR1 is LGHNT and CDR2 FRNRAP. The CDR3 loop spans 14 amino acids. Trimming removed 7 bases from V and 0 bases from J, with 11 bases in between. The DNA for the CDR3 is TGTGCTAGTGCCCCGATGGCTAGCACAGATACGCAGTATTTT. This codes for CASAPMASTDTQYF. The full variable domain, with the rest looked up from reference TRBV12-5 and TRBJ2-3, is DARVTQTPRHKVTEMGQEVTMRCQPILGHNTVFWYRQTMMQGLELLAYFRNRAPLDDSGMPKDRFSAEMPDATLATLKIQPSEPRDSAVYFCASAPMASTDTQYFGPGTRLTVL.

This chain links TRBV24-1 with TRBJ2-5, with 8 bases fitting TRBD1. Germline V lookup: CDR1 KGHDR, CDR2 SFDVKD. The V and J ends lost 1 base and 1 base, in that order; junction bases with no gene match: 1. The CDR3 covers 15 residues. The CDR3 DNA follows: TGTGCCACCAGTGATTTTGGACAGGGCCAAGAGACCCAGTACTTC. Its translation is CATSDFGQGQETQYF.

This clonotype turned up a few times. Here the CDR3 reads CASSLRQGASDTQYF. CDR3 DNA sequence: TGTGCCAGCAGCTTACGACAGGGGGCGTCGGATACGCAGTATTTT. The chain employs TRBV5-4 and TRBJ2-3, with 10 bases matching TRBD1. Germline V CDR1 and CDR2: SGHNT, YYREEE (reference sequence). V gave up 2 bases and J gave up 6 bases; unmatched junction bases: 6. The CDR3 runs 15 residues.

The J gene is TRBJ1-5, the V gene TRBV20-1, with TRBD1 identical over 9 bases. Germline CDR1 reads DFQATT; CDR2 reads SNEGSKA (reference sequence). This CDR3 is 16 amino acids long. After removal of 2 bases from V and 0 bases from J, the junction contained 5 bases not matched to a gene. The CDR3: CSARPRTGDSNQPQHF. CDR3 DNA sequence: TGCAGTGCTAGACCCAGGACAGGGGATAGCAATCAGCCCCAGCATTTT.

This clonotype appeared many times. The chain is built from TRBV11-2 and TRBJ1-1, with a possible D match to TRBD1 (6 bases). Germline CDR1 reads SGHAT; CDR2 reads FQNNGV. The CDR3 extends over 16 amino acids. The V and J ends lost 3 bases and 7 bases respectively, with 21 bases between them. Here the CDR3 DNA reads TGTGCCAGCAGCTTTAGGGGGGGACAAACCACCTATGAAGCTTTCTTT. It translates to CASSFRGGQTTYEAFF.

The gene calls are TRBV18 and TRBJ1-2; 9 nucleotides line up with TRBD1. With 1 base clipped from V and 2 bases from J, the junction kept 2 bases outside the gene matches. The CDR3 covers 15 residues. Germline V gives CDR1 KGHSH, CDR2 LQKENI. CDR3 coding DNA: TGTGCCAGCTCACCACTACAGGGGGCAAACTATGGCTACACCTTC. Its protein product is CASSPLQGANYGYTF. Variable domain in full (rest from reference TRBV18 and TRBJ1-2): NAGVMQNPRHLVRRRGQEARLRCSPMKGHSHVYWYRQLPEEGLKFMVYLQKENIIDESGMPKERFSAEFPKEGPSILRIQQVVRGDSAAYFCASSPLQGANYGYTFGSGTRLTVV.

The sample holds a few counts of this clonotype. In DNA form, the CDR3 reads TGCAGTACCAGGGATGGCGTCTCTGGAAACACCATATATTTT. Amino acid sequence: CSTRDGVSGNTIYF. The rearrangement uses TRBV20-1 and TRBJ1-3, with D possibly TRBD1 on 5 matching bases. Trimming took 8 bases from V and 0 from J, leaving 14 bases between them. CDR1 is DFQATT, CDR2 SNEGSKA, per germline (reference sequence). The CDR3 has 14 amino acids.

This clonotype was seen many times. V and J are TRBV7-2 and TRBJ2-3; D may correspond to TRBD1 or TRBD2 (5 bases each). This CDR3 region has 14 residues. Per the germline V gene, CDR1 is SGHTA and CDR2 is FQGNSA. Trimming took off 1 base at V and 5 bases at J, with 10 bases between the two ends. In DNA form, the CDR3 reads TGTGCCAGCAGCTTAGGGGACGGAAGAGATACGCAGTATTTT. Protein: CASSLGDGRDTQYF.

This clonotype has ten or more counts. The CDR3 loop is CASSLGGTGTEAFF. In DNA form, the CDR3 reads TGTGCCAGCAGCTTGGGTGGAACGGGCACTGAAGCTTTCTTT. The gene calls are TRBV7-2 and TRBJ1-1; D is undetermined. Trimming cost V 3 bases and J 4 bases, with 12 bases left between them. The CDR3 consists of 14 residues. CDR1 is SGHTA, CDR2 FQGNSA, per germline. Full variable domain (remainder filled in from reference TRBV7-2 and TRBJ1-1): GAGVSQSPSNKVTEKGKDVELRCDPISGHTALYWYRQSLGQGLEFLIYFQGNSAPDKSGLPSDRFSAERTGGSVSTLTIQRTQQEDSAVYLCASSLGGTGTEAFFGQGTRLTVV.

This clonotype was counted many times. The chain combines TRBV7-2 with TRBJ2-3, with D perhaps TRBD2 (6 bases). The CDR3 consists of 15 residues. With 5 bases removed from V and 6 bases from J, the gap between germline ends came to 18 bases. CDR1 and CDR2 (germline): SGHTA, FQGNSA. The chain's CDR3 is CASSQRVSGVDTQYF. In DNA, the CDR3 is TGTGCCAGCAGCCAACGGGTTTCGGGAGTGGATACGCAGTATTTT.

Ten or more counts support this clonotype. This rearrangement joins TRBV4-2 to TRBJ2-1; 11 bases align to TRBD2. CDR3 size: 16 residues. The germline CDR1 and CDR2 sequences are LGHNA and YNFKEQ. The V segment lost 0 bases and the J segment 4 bases; nucleotides outside the gene matches: 2. For the CDR3, the DNA is TGTGCCAGCAGCCAAGATGGGACTAGCGGATACAATGAGCAGTTCTTC. Protein product: CASSQDGTSGYNEQFF.

The rearrangement uses TRBV6-2 or TRBV6-3 and TRBJ2-5; 8 bases are a match to TRBD1. From germline, CDR1 is MNHEY and CDR2 SVGEGT. This CDR3 is built from 12 residues. V gave up 8 bases and J gave up 5 bases; unmatched junction bases: 4. The chain's CDR3 is CASGYRGETQYF. DNA of the CDR3: TGTGCCAGCGGATACAGGGGGGAGACCCAGTACTTC.